Listed below are T cell receptor beta chains from one sample, sequenced in a study of blood T cell repertoires in COVID-19. Sequenced by immunoSEQ multiplex PCR; TCRdb stores in-frame clones only, minus some. The sample carries about 170,000 clones, under 85% recorded once. The sequencing sample was made of peripheral blood. The source of these receptors is a man between 70 and 80 years old with acute or convalescent COVID-19. Each CDR3 is given with its conserved first and last residue. Fields, in order: V gene, D gene, clone size, J gene, CDR3 protein, CDR3 DNA. A D gene is named only where the DNA matches it firmly. A clone size is listed for some rows: how often the clone was seen (once, few, many), or a class if it is expanded.

>TRBV7-8|TRBD1|few|TRBJ1-1
CASSLVSRQGETEAFF
TGTGCCAGCAGCTTAGTATCCCGACAGGGCGAGACTGAAGCTTTCTTT
>TRBV15|-|-|TRBJ2-7
CATSRDPFRTGTYEQYF
TGTGCCACCAGCAGAGACCCATTCCGGACGGGGACCTACGAGCAGTACTTC
>TRBV4-1|TRBD1|-|TRBJ1-5
CASSQVGDSPKPQHF
TGCGCCAGCAGCCAAGTAGGGGACAGTCCCAAGCCCCAGCATTTT
>TRBV7-3|-|-|TRBJ2-7
CASSDSPGSSPNF
TGTGCCAGCAGCGATAGCCCGGGATCCTCCCCAAACTTC
>TRBV6-6|-|-|TRBJ1-2
CASSYGGRNGYTF
TGTGCCAGCAGTTACGGAGGGCGAAATGGCTACACCTTC
>TRBV25-1|TRBD2|-|TRBJ2-3
CASSETSSGGVQNTQYF
TGTGCCAGCAGTGAAACCTCTAGCGGGGGGGTACAAAATACGCAGTATTTT
>TRBV18|-|-|TRBJ1-5
CASSPGANQPQHF
TGTGCCAGCTCACCGGGAGCTAATCAGCCCCAGCATTTT
>TRBV18|-|-|TRBJ2-5
CASSPYGETQYF
TGTGCCAGCTCACCATACGGAGAGACCCAGTACTTC
>TRBV11-2|TRBD2|-|TRBJ2-2
CASSSLPGLASKTGELFF
TGTGCCAGCAGCTCGCTTCCGGGACTAGCGTCTAAAACCGGGGAGCTGTTTTTT
>TRBV11-3|-|-|TRBJ1-4
CASSLQGYNEKLFF
TGTGCCAGCAGCTTACAGGGCTATAATGAAAAACTGTTTTTT
>TRBV11-2|TRBD2|few|TRBJ2-1
CASSQELAGGSYNEQFF
TGTGCCAGCAGCCAAGAACTAGCGGGGGGGTCCTACAATGAGCAGTTCTTC
>TRBV11-3|TRBD1|once|TRBJ2-7
CASAGQENSYEQYF
TGTGCCAGTGCCGGACAGGAGAACTCCTACGAGCAGTACTTC
>TRBV5-1|TRBD2|few|TRBJ2-7
CASGRTGTSGDEQYF
TGCGCCAGCGGACGGACCGGGACTAGCGGAGACGAGCAGTACTTC
>TRBV27|TRBD2|-|TRBJ2-3
CASSSLAVTDTQYF
TGTGCCAGCAGTTCTCTAGCGGTCACAGATACGCAGTATTTT
>TRBV19|-|many|TRBJ1-3
CASSIDLDSSGNTIYF
TGTGCCAGTAGTATAGATCTCGACAGCTCTGGAAACACCATATATTTT
>TRBV5-1|-|once|TRBJ1-1
CASSLGASSTEAFF
TGCGCCAGCAGCTTGGGGGCCTCCAGCACTGAAGCTTTCTTT
>TRBV9|TRBD2|-|TRBJ2-1
CASSVAGLADSREQFF
TGTGCCAGCAGCGTAGCTGGACTAGCGGACTCCCGGGAGCAGTTCTTC
>TRBV27|TRBD2|-|TRBJ2-1
CASSPGTSSYNEQFF
TGTGCCAGCAGTCCCGGGACTAGCTCCTACAATGAGCAGTTCTTC
>TRBV2|TRBD1|few|TRBJ1-5
CASSVATGGTSNQPQHF
TGTGCCAGCAGTGTGGCGACAGGGGGAACTAGCAATCAGCCCCAGCATTTT
>TRBV28|TRBD2|-|TRBJ2-5
CASSLGSSGSQTQYF
TGTGCCAGCAGTTTAGGGTCTAGCGGGAGTCAGACCCAGTACTTC
>TRBV4-1|TRBD2|-|TRBJ2-1
CASSQVLGTSGSSYNEQFF
TGCGCCAGCAGCCAAGTCCTGGGAACTAGCGGAAGCTCCTACAATGAGCAGTTCTTC
>TRBV28|TRBD1|-|TRBJ1-5
CASGPGGTQPQHF
TGTGCCAGCGGACCAGGGGGGACTCAGCCCCAGCATTTT
>TRBV6-6|TRBD2|-|TRBJ2-3
CASSYYQRESTDTQYF
TGTGCCAGCAGTTACTACCAGCGGGAGAGCACAGATACGCAGTATTTT
>TRBV6-1|TRBD1|-|TRBJ1-6
CASSEEKGARTNYNSPLHF
TGTGCCAGCAGTGAAGAAAAGGGGGCGCGGACAAACTATAATTCACCCCTCCACTTT
>TRBV25-1|-|-|TRBJ1-2
CASSELYGYTF
TGTGCCAGCAGTGAACTGTATGGCTACACCTTC
>TRBV4-3|TRBD2|-|TRBJ2-1
CASSQDFLAGTPGNEQFF
TGCGCCAGCAGCCAAGATTTCCTAGCGGGAACTCCTGGCAATGAGCAGTTCTTC
>TRBV18|-|-|TRBJ1-1
CASSPRTGVTEAFF
TGTGCCAGCTCACCACGGACGGGGGTCACTGAAGCTTTCTTT
>TRBV28|TRBD2|-|TRBJ2-7
CASSSTGLVHEQYF
TGTGCCAGCAGCTCCACGGGACTAGTCCACGAGCAGTACTTC
>TRBV13|-|-|TRBJ2-3
CASSLVAGLGADTQYF
TGTGCCAGCAGCTTAGTTGCGGGACTGGGCGCAGATACGCAGTATTTT
>TRBV7-9|-|-|TRBJ1-2
CASSDPGGYTF
TGTGCCAGCAGCGACCCGGGGGGCTACACCTTC
>TRBV4-2|-|-|TRBJ2-3
CASSPTSTTDTQYF
TGTGCCAGCAGCCCGACAAGTACCACAGATACGCAGTATTTT
>TRBV5-1|TRBD2|-|TRBJ2-5
CASSQGLAGETQYF
TGCGCCAGCAGCCAGGGACTAGCGGGAGAGACCCAGTACTTC
>TRBV2|TRBD2|-|TRBJ2-5
CAGATSGVQETQYF
TGTGCCGGGGCAACTAGCGGGGTACAAGAGACCCAGTACTTC
>TRBV4-2|-|-|TRBJ1-1
CASSQDREDEAFF
TGTGCCAGCAGCCAAGATCGGGAAGATGAAGCTTTCTTT
>TRBV19|-|-|TRBJ2-3
CASRRGSQGTDTQYF
TGTGCCAGTAGGCGGGGAAGTCAAGGCACAGATACGCAGTATTTT
>TRBV6-5|-|-|TRBJ1-2
CASVGGEDYGYTF
TGTGCCAGCGTTGGGGGCGAAGACTATGGCTACACCTTC
>TRBV10-2|TRBD1|-|TRBJ2-5
CASRQGGATQYF
TGCGCCAGCCGACAGGGGGGGGCGACCCAGTACTTC
>TRBV27|TRBD1|-|TRBJ1-1
CASSLTGGVDTEAFF
TGTGCCAGCAGTTTGACAGGGGGGGTGGACACTGAAGCTTTCTTT
>TRBV7-6|TRBD2|-|TRBJ2-1
CASSLARLAGATSYNEQFF
TGTGCCAGCAGCTTAGCGCGACTAGCGGGGGCGACCTCCTACAATGAGCAGTTCTTC